This T cell receptor beta chain was sequenced during a study of shared clonotypes between healthy human individuals. Study-wide results and caveats: Four donors had roughly 5% of their naive CD4 clonotypes in common. In contrast to clonotypes shared by all four donors, non-shared clonotypes had lower generation probabilities.

Repertoires were generated with immunoSEQ multiplex PCR, while TCRdb's copy carries only in-frame clones and drops some. Here the sample spans a few hundred thousand clones, approximately 97% being singletons. Trimming took 0 bases from V and 0 from J, leaving 6 bases between them. The CDR3 is 16 residues long. CDR1 is MNHEY and CDR2 is SVGAGI in the germline V gene. About this clone: The antigen is undetermined. At the DNA level, this CDR3 is encoded by other sequences in the same sample as well.

Sequenced material: naive CD4+ T cells sorted from blood. The subset is: CD45RA+ positively selected. The clonotype originates from a woman aged 30 to 39 in good health. The chain links TRBV6-5 to TRBJ2-6; D is ambiguous. The CDR3 bases are TGTGCCAGCAGTTACTCATCTGGCTCTGGGGCCAACGTCCTGACTTTC. Translation: CASSYSSGSGANVLTF.